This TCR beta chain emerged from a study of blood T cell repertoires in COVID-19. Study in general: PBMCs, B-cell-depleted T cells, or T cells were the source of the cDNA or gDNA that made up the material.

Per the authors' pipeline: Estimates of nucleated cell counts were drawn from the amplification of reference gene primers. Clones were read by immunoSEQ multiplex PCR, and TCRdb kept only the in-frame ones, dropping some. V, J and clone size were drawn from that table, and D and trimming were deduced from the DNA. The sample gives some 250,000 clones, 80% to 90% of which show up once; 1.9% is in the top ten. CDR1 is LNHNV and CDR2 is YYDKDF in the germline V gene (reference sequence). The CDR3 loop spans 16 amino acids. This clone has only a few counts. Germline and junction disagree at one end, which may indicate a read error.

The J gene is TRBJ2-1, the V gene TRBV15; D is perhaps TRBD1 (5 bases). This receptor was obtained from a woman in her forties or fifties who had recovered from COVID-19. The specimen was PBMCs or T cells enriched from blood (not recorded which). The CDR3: CATSRDRTTSSNEQFF. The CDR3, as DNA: TGTGCCACCAGCAGAGATCGGACAACGTCCTCCAATGAGCAGTTCTTC.